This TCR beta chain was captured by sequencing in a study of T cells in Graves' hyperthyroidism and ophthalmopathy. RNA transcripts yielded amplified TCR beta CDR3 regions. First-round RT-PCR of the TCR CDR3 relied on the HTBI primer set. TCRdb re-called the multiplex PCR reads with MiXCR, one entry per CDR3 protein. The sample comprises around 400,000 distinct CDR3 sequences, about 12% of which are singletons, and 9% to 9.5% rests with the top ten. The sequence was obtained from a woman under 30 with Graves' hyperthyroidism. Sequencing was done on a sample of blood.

The CDR3 DNA follows: TGTGCCAGCAGTTACTGGGACCGGGGTGACACTGAAGCTTTCTTT. It is translated as CASSYWDRGDTEAFF. The V and J genes are TRBV6-5 and TRBJ1-1; possibly TRBD1 for D (5 bases). The V and J ends lost 1 base and 3 bases respectively, with 12 bases between them. Germline V gene sequence: CDR1 MNHEY, CDR2 SVGAGI. This CDR3 is 15 amino acids long.